This T cell receptor (beta chain) appears in the sequencing data of a study of T-cell memory formation after mild COVID-19 (TCRdb year 2021). In terms of the full investigation: TCR sequence clusters from the two donors were found to be largely donor specific. T-cell clones expanding and contracting after mild COVID-19 in a couple of donors were tracked by longitudinal TCRalpha and TCRbeta repertoire sequencing. Two young, previously healthy adult volunteers made up the cohort, one male and one female.

In the case of this clonotype: There is no known antigen for this receptor. No base qualities exist here, and no much larger clone lies one base off it.

Ficoll-Paque density gradient centrifugation was the method used to isolate PBMCs. Per the germline V gene (reference sequence), DFQATT is the CDR1 and SNEGSKA is the CDR2. From the cysteine up to the phenylalanine, the CDR3 has a length of 11 residues. Of all the DNA, just the CDR3 is kept, 33 bases in frame from base 1. The germline ends are 8 bases apart after V is trimmed by 3 bases and J by 7 bases. The sequencer listed for this sample is Illumina NovaSeq 6000. TCRalpha and TCRbeta cDNA libraries were constructed by 5'RACE with constant-segment primers, with sample barcodes and unique molecular identifiers being introduced. RNA was extracted from every sample with Trizol reagent. Amplification of the libraries took two PCR steps, and the second step added a second sample barcode plus Illumina TruSeq adapters. Sequencing of libraries was performed on an Illumina NovaSeq with 2 x 150 bp paired-end reads. Concerning the study's data processing: The reads were demultiplexed and collapsed into UMI-guided consensus sequences using migec v1.2.7. Using mixcr v2.1.11, UMI consensuses were aligned to TRA and TRB V and J templates and then assembled into clonotypes. Expanded or contracted clonotypes were those called significant by both edgeR and NoisET, with noise models trained on biological replicates. For edgeR calls, a false discovery rate-adjusted p below 0.01 and a log2 fold-change threshold of 1 were applied. As an exploratory analysis of dynamics, max-normalized trajectories of the 1000 most abundant clonotypes were examined by PCA with hierarchical clustering. The CD4 or CD8 phenotype of responding clones was assigned using the separately sequenced CD4+ and CD8+ repertoires. TCRdb reanalyzed the raw reads on its own, using fastp at Q25 for trimming and MiXCR for clone calling, and kept in-frame beta chains. Identical CDR3 protein sequences are pooled into one entry, listed with their most common genes and DNA. These V and J calls originate from TCRdb's pipeline instead of the authors' own analysis. This sample comprises under 400,000 distinct CDR3 sequences, 25% to 30% of them detected only once. Of the sample, roughly 14% is held by the ten largest clones.

Study-level results and caveats: From day 15 to 85, contracting clones showed balanced CD4/CD8 phenotypes, whereas a second wave of clones that expanded from day 15 to 37 leaned towards CD4+. Contracting CD4+ clones were located mainly in the CM and EM memory subsets, whereas CD8+ clones were found to be enriched in EMRA. Some responding clones were found in pre-infection memory, which suggests that pre-existing cross-reactive memory T cells took part in the SARS-CoV-2 response. Only a couple of mild cases were covered by the study, and larger cohorts that include severe cases with pre-infection samples were considered necessary. Whether the second-wave clones peaking on day 37 were SARS-CoV-2 specific was not confirmed.

The chain uses TRBV20-1 and TRBJ2-3; matching of 5 bases hints at TRBD2 as the D gene. Sequenced: PBMCs or a T cell subset sorted from them (not recorded which). The TCR sequence derives from an adult woman who had mild COVID-19 (a few samples of this study predate the infection). The sample titles of this study are shuffled in the database, so cell type and time point are left out; the donor was told from shared clones. CDR3 region: CSARDSYTQYF. The DNA is TGCAGTGCTAGGGACTCGTATACGCAGTATTTT.